A selection of T cell receptor beta chains follows, all from one sample in a study of blood T cell repertoires in COVID-19. TCRdb keeps only in-frame clones here, not all; method: immunoSEQ multiplex PCR. The table has about 110,000 clones, around 89% seen once. Sequencing was performed on peripheral blood. All receptors derive from a man aged 45-65 years with active or convalescent COVID-19. Each CDR3 is given with its conserved first and last residue. Each record gives: clone size, J gene, V gene, CDR3 length, D gene, CDR3 protein, CDR3 DNA. A D gene is named only where the DNA matches it firmly. Where a row states a size, it is once, few, many or the class of an expanded clone; other rows omit it.

>NA|TRBJ1-1|TRBV28|12|NA
CASYSGGTEAFF
TGTGCCAGCTATTCGGGGGGAACTGAAGCTTTCTTT
>NA|TRBJ2-2|TRBV19|16|NA
CASSIGRSPDTGELFF
TGTGCCAGTAGTATAGGCCGAAGCCCGGACACCGGGGAGCTGTTTTTT
>NA|TRBJ2-1|TRBV10-3|12|NA
CAIRGGHNEQFF
TGTGCCATCAGAGGAGGGCACAATGAGCAGTTCTTC
>NA|TRBJ2-2|TRBV2|17|TRBD2
CARGRGAGDLGTGELFF
TGTGCCAGAGGCAGGGGAGCGGGAGATCTAGGAACCGGGGAGCTGTTTTTT
>NA|TRBJ1-2|TRBV7-2|14|NA
CASSEGGVNYGYTF
TGTGCCAGCAGCGAGGGGGGGGTCAACTATGGCTACACCTTC
>NA|TRBJ2-1|TRBV27|13|NA
CASGRGIIDEQFF
TGTGCCAGCGGCAGGGGAATTATTGATGAGCAGTTCTTC
>NA|TRBJ1-1|TRBV5-1|16|NA
CASSLTTRGVDTEAFF
TGCGCCAGCAGCTTGACCACCCGCGGGGTGGACACTGAAGCTTTCTTT
>NA|TRBJ2-1|TRBV23-1|18|NA
CASRVHRRGKWSYNEQFF
TGCGCCAGCAGAGTTCACCGCCGCGGTAAATGGTCATACAATGAGCAGTTCTTC
>once|TRBJ1-2|TRBV6-5|15|TRBD1
CASSYSDSGGYGYTF
TGTGCCAGCAGTTACTCGGACTCAGGGGGTTACGGCTACACCTTC
>NA|TRBJ2-1|TRBV28|15|TRBD2
CASRLGTSGYNEQFF
TGTGCCAGCAGATTGGGGACTAGCGGTTACAATGAGCAGTTCTTC
>NA|TRBJ1-4|TRBV5-4|14|TRBD1
CASSPTGDGEKLFF
TGTGCCAGCAGCCCGACAGGGGATGGTGAAAAACTGTTTTTT
>NA|TRBJ2-2|TRBV6-5|13|TRBD2
CASRTSDTGELFF
TGTGCCAGCAGGACTAGCGACACCGGGGAGCTGTTTTTT
>NA|TRBJ2-5|TRBV10-3|14|TRBD2
CAISGGGFRETQYF
TGTGCCATCAGTGGCGGGGGTTTCAGAGAGACCCAGTACTTC
>NA|TRBJ2-5|TRBV18|15|TRBD1
CASSLTTGPQETQYF
TGTGCCAGCTCACTGACGACAGGGCCCCAAGAGACCCAGTACTTC
>NA|TRBJ2-7|TRBV14|13|NA
CASSPWGVYEQYF
TGTGCCAGCAGCCCGTGGGGAGTCTACGAGCAGTACTTC
>NA|TRBJ1-2|TRBV15|15|TRBD1
CATSKRTGSGYGYTF
TGTGCCACCAGCAAAAGGACAGGGTCCGGCTATGGCTACACCTTC
>NA|TRBJ2-1|TRBV30|14|TRBD1
CAWSEDRGRNEQFF
TGTGCCTGGAGTGAGGACAGGGGGCGAAATGAGCAGTTCTTC
>NA|TRBJ1-2|TRBV7-9|16|NA
CASSFKGDYLQRGYTF
TGTGCCAGCAGCTTCAAGGGTGACTACCTCCAGAGGGGCTACACCTTC
>NA|TRBJ1-1|TRBV19|15|NA
CASSISRQLNTEAFF
TGTGCCAGTAGTATCTCCCGACAGCTGAACACTGAAGCTTTCTTT
>NA|TRBJ1-3|TRBV29-1|13|NA
CSVRQWSGNTIYF
TGCAGCGTCCGCCAGTGGTCTGGAAACACCATATATTTT
>NA|TRBJ1-1|TRBV12-1|15|NA
CASSFGGGGNTEAFF
TGTGCCAGCAGCTTTGGAGGGGGGGGGAACACTGAAGCTTTCTTT
>NA|TRBJ1-1|TRBV19|15|NA
CASSIEGPGGTEAFF
TGTGCCAGTAGTATAGAAGGGCCGGGGGGCACTGAAGCTTTCTTT
>once|TRBJ1-2|TRBV19|14|NA
CASSHRRPGYGYTF
TGTGCCAGTAGCCACAGGCGTCCCGGCTATGGCTACACCTTC
>NA|TRBJ2-3|TRBV5-1|16|NA
CASSLGRLNRADTQYF
TGCGCCAGCAGCTTGGGGCGCCTGAACAGGGCAGATACGCAGTATTTT
>NA|TRBJ1-2|TRBV6-5|14|NA
CASRGARANYGYTF
TGTGCCAGCAGAGGGGCCCGAGCTAACTATGGCTACACCTTC
>NA|TRBJ2-7|TRBV11-2|14|TRBD1
CASRGQGSSYEQYF
TGTGCCAGCCGGGGACAGGGAAGCTCCTACGAGCAGTACTTC
>NA|TRBJ1-3|TRBV13|17|NA
CASSRLTLQDSGNTIYF
TGTGCCAGCAGTCGGCTAACACTTCAGGACTCTGGAAACACCATATATTTT
>NA|TRBJ2-2|TRBV6-4|13|NA
CASSEGRAGELFF
TGTGCCAGCAGTGAAGGGAGAGCCGGGGAGCTGTTTTTT